These T cell receptor beta chains were read from a single sample in a study of blood T cell repertoires in COVID-19. Produced via immunoSEQ multiplex PCR; TCRdb's table is partial and in-frame only. The sample includes over 85,000 clones, just over 75% of them seen just once. Sequences were obtained from peripheral blood. Receptors were obtained from an elderly woman with acute or convalescent COVID-19. Each CDR3 is given with its conserved first and last residue. D genes are given only for firm matches. Size is stated for part of the rows, as once, few or many counts, or as a class when the clone is expanded.

TRBJ2-5 | TRBV9 | few | NA | CASSVAAGRRETQYF | TGTGCCAGCAGCGTAGCCGCAGGGAGGCGAGAGACCCAGTACTTC
TRBJ1-1 | TRBV11-1 | NA | NA | CASSLGESGIRPEAFF | TGTGCCAGCAGCTTGGGCGAGTCAGGGATAAGGCCTGAAGCTTTCTTT
TRBJ1-2 | TRBV5-1 | NA | NA | CASSLAGQFNYGYTF | TGCGCCAGCAGCTTGGCCGGACAGTTCAACTATGGCTACACCTTC
TRBJ2-7 | TRBV13 | NA | NA | CASSLGSVNEQYF | TGTGCCAGCAGCTTAGGTTCAGTCAACGAGCAGTACTTC
TRBJ2-6 | TRBV4-3 | NA | NA | CASSPASSSGANVLTF | TGCGCCAGCAGCCCCGCTAGCTCCTCTGGGGCCAACGTCCTGACTTTC
TRBJ2-5 | TRBV11-2 | NA | TRBD2 | CASKAAGGALRAQYF | TGTGCCAGCAAGGCAGCGGGGGGCGCCCTAAGGGCCCAGTACTTC
TRBJ2-1 | TRBV7-9 | NA | NA | CASSVGQGSYNEQFF | TGTGCCAGCAGCGTCGGGCAGGGGTCCTACAATGAGCAGTTCTTC
TRBJ1-2 | TRBV5-1 | NA | NA | CASSLQGRQTEGYTF | TGCGCCAGCAGCTTGCAGGGGCGCCAGACGGAGGGCTACACCTTC
TRBJ2-1 | TRBV4-2 | NA | TRBD1 | CASSQGNRGGYNEQFF | TGTGCCAGCAGCCAGGGAAACAGGGGCGGATACAATGAGCAGTTCTTC
TRBJ2-3 | TRBV6-5 | NA | TRBD1 | CASVQGAGYFDTQYF | TGTGCCAGCGTCCAGGGGGCGGGGTACTTTGATACGCAGTATTTT
TRBJ1-6 | TRBV7-2 | NA | NA | CASSSLPGGPLNSPLHF | TGTGCCAGCAGCTCATTACCGGGTGGTCCGCTAAATTCACCCCTCCACTTT
TRBJ2-1 | TRBV6-5 | NA | NA | CASKRSGIYNEQFF | TGTGCCAGCAAAAGAAGCGGCATTTACAATGAGCAGTTCTTC
TRBJ2-1 | TRBV3-1/TRBV3-2 | NA | TRBD2 | CASSPRTSGRNNEQFF | TGTGCCAGCAGCCCGCGGACTAGCGGGAGGAACAATGAGCAGTTCTTC
TRBJ2-7 | TRBV27 | NA | TRBD1 | CASSFDRGWGEQYF | TGTGCCAGCAGTTTCGACAGGGGGTGGGGCGAGCAGTACTTC
TRBJ2-3 | TRBV10-2 | once | TRBD2 | CASSESRRGGRSTDTQYF | TGCGCCAGCAGTGAGTCGAGGCGGGGGGGCCGGAGCACAGATACGCAGTATTTT
TRBJ1-5 | TRBV28 | NA | NA | CASSLFGGYSNQPQHF | TGTGCCAGCAGTTTATTTGGGGGGTATAGCAATCAGCCCCAGCATTTT
TRBJ2-1 | TRBV29-1 | NA | TRBD2 | CSVESRTSGGASGKQFF | TGCAGCGTTGAATCCCGGACTAGCGGGGGGGCGAGTGGTAAGCAGTTCTTC
TRBJ2-2 | TRBV7-2 | NA | TRBD2 | CASSQGTRRNGELFF | TGTGCCAGCAGCCAAGGGACTAGACGCAACGGGGAGCTGTTTTTT
TRBJ2-1 | TRBV2 | few | TRBD2 | CAGYSGTSGTMNYNEQFF | TGTGCCGGATACTCCGGGACTAGCGGGACCATGAACTACAATGAGCAGTTCTTC
TRBJ2-7 | TRBV21-1 | NA | NA | CASSKDPAGYAYEQYF | TGTGCCAGCAGCAAAGATCCAGCGGGATATGCTTACGAGCAGTACTTC
TRBJ2-1 | TRBV4-3 | NA | TRBD2 | CASSLGLAGEGAPYNEQFF | TGCGCCAGCAGCCTCGGTCTAGCGGGAGAGGGGGCACCCTACAATGAGCAGTTCTTC
TRBJ2-7 | TRBV6-5 | NA | NA | CASQTGYTYEQYF | TGTGCCTCCCAAACAGGGTACACCTACGAGCAGTACTTC
TRBJ2-7 | TRBV19 | NA | TRBD1 | CASSIGTGPLRQYF | TGTGCCAGTAGTATCGGGACAGGACCCTTAAGGCAGTACTTC
TRBJ1-6 | TRBV5-5 | once | NA | CASRGGVSYNSPLHF | TGTGCCAGCAGGGGAGGGGTCTCCTATAATTCACCCCTCCACTTT
TRBJ1-4 | TRBV9 | NA | NA | CASSVGAGRATNEKLFF | TGTGCCAGCAGCGTAGGGGCAGGGAGGGCAACTAATGAAAAACTGTTTTTT
TRBJ1-1 | TRBV30 | once | NA | CAWSVTGLSTEAFF | TGTGCCTGGAGCGTAACAGGGTTGAGCACTGAAGCTTTCTTT
TRBJ1-2 | TRBV7-2 | NA | NA | CASSSYRTNGYTF | TGTGCCAGCAGCTCCTACAGGACTAATGGCTACACCTTC
TRBJ2-5 | TRBV30 | NA | TRBD2 | CACRLAGTQETQYF | TGTGCCTGTCGACTAGCGGGGACCCAAGAGACCCAGTACTTC
TRBJ2-3 | TRBV24-1 | NA | NA | CATSETGFAQYF | TGTGCCACCAGTGAAACAGGGTTTGCGCAGTATTTT
TRBJ2-1 | TRBV29-1 | NA | NA | CSVAQGRGNEQFF | TGCAGCGTAGCACAGGGAAGGGGCAATGAGCAGTTCTTC
TRBJ1-5 | TRBV7-8 | once | NA | CASSFGTLDQPQHF | TGTGCCAGCAGCTTCGGGACTTTAGATCAGCCCCAGCATTTT
TRBJ2-1 | TRBV18 | few | TRBD2 | CASSPLGGSYNEQFF | TGTGCCAGCTCACCACTCGGGGGGTCCTACAATGAGCAGTTCTTC
TRBJ2-1 | TRBV10-3 | NA | NA | CAISTRRNNEQFF | TGTGCCATCAGTACTAGGCGCAACAATGAGCAGTTCTTC
TRBJ2-5 | TRBV4-2 | few | TRBD2 | CASSQEAGPQETQYF | TGTGCCAGCAGCCAAGAAGCGGGACCGCAAGAGACCCAGTACTTC
TRBJ2-2 | TRBV10-2 | NA | TRBD2 | CASSSTTSGDTGELFF | TGCGCCAGCAGTTCAACCACTAGCGGAGACACCGGGGAGCTGTTTTTT
TRBJ1-1 | TRBV27 | NA | TRBD1 | CASSLLDRGEAFF | TGTGCCAGCAGTTTACTGGACAGGGGGGAAGCTTTCTTT
TRBJ1-6 | TRBV11-2 | NA | NA | CASSTLRGASPLHF | TGTGCCAGCAGCACGCTTCGGGGGGCGTCACCCCTCCACTTT
TRBJ1-1 | TRBV13 | NA | NA | CASRLYRAMNTEAFF | TGTGCCAGCAGACTATACAGGGCCATGAACACTGAAGCTTTCTTT
TRBJ2-3 | TRBV11-3 | few | NA | CASSPLGSTDTQYF | TGTGCCAGCAGCCCGCTCGGGAGCACAGATACGCAGTATTTT
TRBJ2-1 | TRBV5-5 | NA | TRBD2 | CASRDGLASYNEQFF | TGTGCCAGCAGGGACGGACTAGCCTCCTACAATGAGCAGTTCTTC
TRBJ2-1 | TRBV24-1 | NA | NA | CATSAAHRLLSSYNEQFF | TGTGCCACCAGTGCCGCCCACAGGCTACTAAGCTCCTACAATGAGCAGTTCTTC
TRBJ1-5 | TRBV10-3 | NA | TRBD1 | CAPKGTGVSNQPQHF | TGTGCCCCAAAGGGGACAGGGGTTAGCAATCAGCCCCAGCATTTT
TRBJ1-5 | TRBV4-1 | NA | NA | CASSQERDQRQPQHF | TGCGCCAGCAGCCAAGAGCGAGACCAGCGTCAGCCCCAGCATTTT
TRBJ1-2 | TRBV5-1 | few | NA | CASSPGQSYGYTF | TGCGCCAGCAGCCCCGGACAGAGCTATGGCTACACCTTC